This TCR beta chain was observed in a study of cytomegalovirus exposure and HLA in healthy donors. In the PCR, 60 Vbeta and 13 Jbeta primers were used. Assay: immunoSEQ multiplex PCR; the TCRdb copy retains only in-frame clones and omits some. Among 75,000 to 100,000 clones listed, around 80% were seen once. Notes on this clone: Its antigen remains unidentified.

Study findings and constraints: Per a prior analysis, the majority of TCR beta V segments were productive roughly 90% or roughly 30% of the time.

Germline V gene data show CDR1 as MNHNY and CDR2 as SVGAGI (reference sequence). The CDR3 runs to 14 residues. Between the trimmed V and J ends, which lost 2 bases and 5 bases, there was a span of 12 bases. This TCR was sampled from a man under 40 in good health and CMV-seronegative. The chain joins TRBV6-6 to TRBJ2-5; TRBD2 might be the D (6 bases). The sample was PBMCs. CDR3 in amino acids: CASSYGGKSETQYF. DNA for the CDR3: TGTGCCAGCAGTTACGGGGGGAAATCTGAGACCCAGTACTTC.